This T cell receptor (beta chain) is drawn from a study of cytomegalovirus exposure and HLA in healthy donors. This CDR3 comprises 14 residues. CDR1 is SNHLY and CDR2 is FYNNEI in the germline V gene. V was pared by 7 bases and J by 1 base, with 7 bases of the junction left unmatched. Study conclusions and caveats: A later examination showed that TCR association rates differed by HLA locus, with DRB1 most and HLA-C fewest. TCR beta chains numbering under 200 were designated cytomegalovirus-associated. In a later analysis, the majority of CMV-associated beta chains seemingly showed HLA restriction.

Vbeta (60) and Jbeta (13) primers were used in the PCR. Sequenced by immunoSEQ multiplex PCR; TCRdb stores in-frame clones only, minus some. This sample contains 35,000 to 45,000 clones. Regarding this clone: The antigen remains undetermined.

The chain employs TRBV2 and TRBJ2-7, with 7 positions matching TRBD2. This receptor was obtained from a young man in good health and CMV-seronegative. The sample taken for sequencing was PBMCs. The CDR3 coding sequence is TGTGCCAGCAAGCTCTCAGCGGGGTCCTACGAGCAGTACTTC. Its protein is CASKLSAGSYEQYF.